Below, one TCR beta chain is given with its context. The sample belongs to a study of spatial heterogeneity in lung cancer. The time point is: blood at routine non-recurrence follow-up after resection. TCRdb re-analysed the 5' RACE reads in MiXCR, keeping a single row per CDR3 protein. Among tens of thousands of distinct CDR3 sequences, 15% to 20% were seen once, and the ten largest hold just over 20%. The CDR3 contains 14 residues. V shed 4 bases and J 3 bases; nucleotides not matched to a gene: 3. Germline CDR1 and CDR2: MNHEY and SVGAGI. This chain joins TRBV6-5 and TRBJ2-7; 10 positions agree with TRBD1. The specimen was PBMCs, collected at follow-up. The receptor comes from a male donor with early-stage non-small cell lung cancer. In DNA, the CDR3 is TGTGCCAGCAGTTCCCGGGACAGGGGCTACGAGCAGTACTTC. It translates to CASSSRDRGYEQYF.